Included here is one T cell receptor (beta chain) sequence, with context. This sample stems from a study of T-cell memory formation after mild COVID-19. V lost 6 bases, J lost 0 bases, and 7 bases stayed unmatched. Looked up from germline, CDR1 is DFQATT and CDR2 is SNEGSKA (reference sequence). The CDR3 spans 14 residues. TCR alpha and TCR beta cDNA libraries carrying sample barcodes and UMIs were produced by 5'RACE using constant-segment primers. TCRdb used MiXCR to reprocess the 5' RACE reads, holding one entry per CDR3 protein. The sample lists about 320,000 distinct CDR3 sequences, around 15% occurring once.

Specimen: PBMCs or a T cell subset sorted from them (not recorded which). The V and J genes are TRBV20-1 and TRBJ2-7; 8 bases align to TRBD2. This receptor was taken from a man aged 18 to 30 who had mild COVID-19 (a few samples of this study predate the infection). Cell type and time point are not known. The CDR3 here is CSATGGVLSYEQYF. CDR3 nucleotide sequence: TGCAGTGCCACCGGGGGGGTTCTCTCCTACGAGCAGTACTTC.